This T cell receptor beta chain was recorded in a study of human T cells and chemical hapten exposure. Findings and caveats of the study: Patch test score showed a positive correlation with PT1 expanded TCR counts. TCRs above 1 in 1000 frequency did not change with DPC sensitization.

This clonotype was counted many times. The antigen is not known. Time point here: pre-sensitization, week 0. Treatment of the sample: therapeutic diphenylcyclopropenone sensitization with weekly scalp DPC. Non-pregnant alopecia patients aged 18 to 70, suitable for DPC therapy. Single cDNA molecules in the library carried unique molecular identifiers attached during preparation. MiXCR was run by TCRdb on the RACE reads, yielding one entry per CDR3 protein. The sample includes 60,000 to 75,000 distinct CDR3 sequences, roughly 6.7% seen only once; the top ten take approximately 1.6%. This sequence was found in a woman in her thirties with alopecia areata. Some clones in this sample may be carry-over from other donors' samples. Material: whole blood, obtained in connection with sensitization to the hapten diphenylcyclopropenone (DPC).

CDR3 nucleotide sequence: TGTGCCAGCAGCTTAGGTGTGTCGTGGGGGATTCTCGGCGGCACCGGGGAGCTGTTTTTT. Its protein product is CASSLGVSWGILGGTGELFF. V usage is TRBV7-9 and J usage is TRBJ2-2; TRBD1 or TRBD2 may be the D gene (5 bases each). Germline values: CDR1 SEHNR, CDR2 FQNEAQ (reference sequence). Trimming pared 1 base from V and 4 bases from J, leaving 25 bases between. The CDR3 totals 20 residues.